This T cell receptor beta chain originates from a study of blood T cell repertoires in COVID-19. Assay: immunoSEQ multiplex PCR; the TCRdb copy retains only in-frame clones and omits some. Seen here are 150,000 to 200,000 clones, 83% observed once, and the top ten hold under 4.5%. V dropped 6 bases and J dropped 4 bases, with 15 bases sitting between them. CDR1 is LNHDA, CDR2 SQIVND, per germline (reference sequence). The CDR3 consists of 14 residues. V gene TRBV19 combines with J gene TRBJ1-2; unclear D gene. The sequenced sample was PBMCs or T cells enriched from blood (not recorded which). This sequence originates from a woman between 45 and 60 years old who had recovered from COVID-19. CDR3 protein: CASRGSRHPYGYTF. The CDR3, as DNA: TGTGCCAGTAGAGGAAGCAGACACCCCTATGGCTACACCTTC.